This T cell receptor (beta chain) came from a study of identical twins. TCRdb reprocessed the 5' RACE reads via MiXCR and lists one record per CDR3 protein. The repertoire holds 1.5 million to 2 million distinct CDR3 sequences, with about 32% as singletons. Germline CDR1 reads SQVTM; CDR2 reads ANQGSEA. V dropped 7 bases and J dropped 7; count of bases not matched to a gene: 9. The CDR3 is 13 residues long. The gene calls are TRBV29-1 and TRBJ2-1, with 8 bases aligning to TRBD2. The specimen was cord blood. This receptor was identified in a newborn girl in good health. CDR3 sequence (DNA): TGCAGCGACCGGGAGGGGGGTGGAAATGAGCAGTTCTTC. Its protein product is CSDREGGGNEQFF.